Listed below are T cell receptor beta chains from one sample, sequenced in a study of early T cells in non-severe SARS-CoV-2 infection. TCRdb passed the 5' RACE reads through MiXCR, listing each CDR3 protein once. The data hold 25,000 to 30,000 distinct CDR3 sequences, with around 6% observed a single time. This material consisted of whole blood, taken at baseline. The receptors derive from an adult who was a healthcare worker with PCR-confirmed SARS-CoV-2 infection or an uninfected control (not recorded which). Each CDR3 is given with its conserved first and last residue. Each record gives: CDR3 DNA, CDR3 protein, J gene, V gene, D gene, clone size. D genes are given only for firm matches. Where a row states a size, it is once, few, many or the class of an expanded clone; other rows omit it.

CDR3 DNA: TGTGCCAGCAGCTTGGGCCGAGGAGGCTATGGCTACACCTTC
CDR3 protein: CASSLGRGGYGYTF
J gene: TRBJ1-2
V gene: TRBV5-6
D gene: -
clone size: many

CDR3 DNA: TGTGCCACCAGCAGAGATTACACCGGGACAGGGAATACCGGGGAGCTGTTTTTT
CDR3 protein: CATSRDYTGTGNTGELFF
J gene: TRBJ2-2
V gene: TRBV15
D gene: TRBD1
clone size: many

CDR3 DNA: TGTGCCAGCAGCTTAAATCCAGGGAATGAAAAACTGTTTTTT
CDR3 protein: CASSLNPGNEKLFF
J gene: TRBJ1-4
V gene: TRBV7-9
D gene: -
clone size: few

CDR3 DNA: TGTGCCAGCAGCTATAGCGGGGGGGACTCCTACGAGCAGTACTTC
CDR3 protein: CASSYSGGDSYEQYF
J gene: TRBJ2-7
V gene: TRBV7-2
D gene: TRBD2
clone size: -

CDR3 DNA: TGTGCCAGCAGCTTAGCTAGCGGGAGCTACAATGAGCAGTTCTTC
CDR3 protein: CASSLASGSYNEQFF
J gene: TRBJ2-1
V gene: TRBV11-2
D gene: TRBD2
clone size: many

CDR3 DNA: TGTGCCAGCAGGAATCCGGGACAGACTATAGCCGAGCAGTACTTC
CDR3 protein: CASRNPGQTIAEQYF
J gene: TRBJ2-7
V gene: TRBV11-2
D gene: TRBD1
clone size: many

CDR3 DNA: TGTGCCAGCAGCTTCCGCGGGGGGCGGACAGATACGCAGTATTTT
CDR3 protein: CASSFRGGRTDTQYF
J gene: TRBJ2-3
V gene: TRBV7-2
D gene: TRBD2
clone size: many

CDR3 DNA: TGTGCCAGCTCACAGACACTCTCTGGGGCCAACGTCCTGACTTTC
CDR3 protein: CASSQTLSGANVLTF
J gene: TRBJ2-6
V gene: TRBV18
D gene: -
clone size: many

CDR3 DNA: TGTGCCAGCAGTCCCGGGGTAGCGGTTAGGGAGACCCAGTACTTC
CDR3 protein: CASSPGVAVRETQYF
J gene: TRBJ2-5
V gene: TRBV28
D gene: -
clone size: few

CDR3 DNA: TGTGCCAGCAGTCATCTGGGGGGCAATCAGCCCCAGCATTTT
CDR3 protein: CASSHLGGNQPQHF
J gene: TRBJ1-5
V gene: TRBV12-3/TRBV12-4
D gene: -
clone size: many

CDR3 DNA: TGTGCCAGTAGTATTACTAGCGGGAGGGCCGTCGGGACCCAGTACTTC
CDR3 protein: CASSITSGRAVGTQYF
J gene: TRBJ2-5
V gene: TRBV19
D gene: TRBD2
clone size: many

CDR3 DNA: TGTGCCAGCAGCTATAGCGTCAATCCTATAAAAACTGGGGCCAACGTCCTGACTTTC
CDR3 protein: CASSYSVNPIKTGANVLTF
J gene: TRBJ2-6
V gene: TRBV7-3
D gene: -
clone size: many

CDR3 DNA: TGTGCTAGTGCCCGGGATACCGGGGAGCTGTTTTTT
CDR3 protein: CASARDTGELFF
J gene: TRBJ2-2
V gene: TRBV12-5
D gene: -
clone size: many

CDR3 DNA: TGTGCCAGCAGCATCCCCGGGACAGGGGTCGAGGAGCAGTACTTC
CDR3 protein: CASSIPGTGVEEQYF
J gene: TRBJ2-7
V gene: TRBV7-2
D gene: TRBD1
clone size: -

CDR3 DNA: TGTGCCACCAGTGGCGTTAGCGGGAGAGGAAACAATGAGCAGTTCTTC
CDR3 protein: CATSGVSGRGNNEQFF
J gene: TRBJ2-1
V gene: TRBV24-1
D gene: TRBD2
clone size: many

CDR3 DNA: TGTGCCAGCAGTTACTCGAGGGGGCTAGCCAAAAACATTCAGTACTTC
CDR3 protein: CASSYSRGLAKNIQYF
J gene: TRBJ2-4
V gene: TRBV6-2/TRBV6-3
D gene: TRBD1
clone size: medium-sized

CDR3 DNA: TGTGCCAGCAGCTTACCGCGGGGGATTCAGTACTTC
CDR3 protein: CASSLPRGIQYF
J gene: TRBJ2-4
V gene: TRBV7-8
D gene: TRBD2
clone size: -

CDR3 DNA: TGCAGCTACCGGGACAGGGAGTACGAGCAGTACTTC
CDR3 protein: CSYRDREYEQYF
J gene: TRBJ2-7
V gene: TRBV29-1
D gene: TRBD1
clone size: -

CDR3 DNA: TGTGCCAGCAGTGTTTTGGGGTACCAAGAGACCCAGTACTTC
CDR3 protein: CASSVLGYQETQYF
J gene: TRBJ2-5
V gene: TRBV6-1
D gene: -
clone size: few

CDR3 DNA: TGTGCCAGCTCACCACCCTGGGACAGGGCTTATATGAACACTGAAGCTTTCTTT
CDR3 protein: CASSPPWDRAYMNTEAFF
J gene: TRBJ1-1
V gene: TRBV18
D gene: TRBD1
clone size: few

CDR3 DNA: TGCGCCAGCAGCCAAGATGGGACAGGTAACACTGAAGCTTTCTTT
CDR3 protein: CASSQDGTGNTEAFF
J gene: TRBJ1-1
V gene: TRBV4-3
D gene: TRBD1
clone size: many

CDR3 DNA: TGTGCCAGCAGCTACGGACTAGCGGGAGTAGCAGATACGCAGTATTTT
CDR3 protein: CASSYGLAGVADTQYF
J gene: TRBJ2-3
V gene: TRBV5-6
D gene: TRBD2
clone size: many

CDR3 DNA: TGTGCCAGCAGCAGACCGGGACAGGGGTACACCGGGGAGCTGTTTTTT
CDR3 protein: CASSRPGQGYTGELFF
J gene: TRBJ2-2
V gene: TRBV28
D gene: TRBD1
clone size: many

CDR3 DNA: TGTGCCACCAGCGGAGGGACTAGCGGGAGGGCCTGGCATTTT
CDR3 protein: CATSGGTSGRAWHF
J gene: TRBJ2-3
V gene: TRBV15
D gene: TRBD2
clone size: -

CDR3 DNA: TGTGCCAGCAGCCACGGGACAGAGAATTCACCCCTCCACTTT
CDR3 protein: CASSHGTENSPLHF
J gene: TRBJ1-6
V gene: TRBV3-1
D gene: TRBD1
clone size: many

CDR3 DNA: TGTGCCAGCAGCAGGGTTGACACTGAAGCTTTCTTT
CDR3 protein: CASSRVDTEAFF
J gene: TRBJ1-1
V gene: TRBV5-4
D gene: -
clone size: many